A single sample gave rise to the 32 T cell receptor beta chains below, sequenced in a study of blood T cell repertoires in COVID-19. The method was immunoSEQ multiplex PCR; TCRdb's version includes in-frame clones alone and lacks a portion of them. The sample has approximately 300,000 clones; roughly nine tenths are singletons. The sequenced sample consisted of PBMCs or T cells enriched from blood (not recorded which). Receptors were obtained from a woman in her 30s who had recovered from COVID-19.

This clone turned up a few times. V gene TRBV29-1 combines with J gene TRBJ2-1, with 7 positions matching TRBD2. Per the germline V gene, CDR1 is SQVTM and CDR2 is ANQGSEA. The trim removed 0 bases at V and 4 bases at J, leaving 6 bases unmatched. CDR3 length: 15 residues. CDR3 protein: CSVEDLAESYNEQFF. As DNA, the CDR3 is TGCAGCGTTGAAGATCTAGCGGAGTCGTACAATGAGCAGTTCTTC.

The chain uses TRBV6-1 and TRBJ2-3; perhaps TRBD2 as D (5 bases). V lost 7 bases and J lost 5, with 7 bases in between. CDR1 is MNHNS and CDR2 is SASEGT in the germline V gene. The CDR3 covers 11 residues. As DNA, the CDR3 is TGTGCCAGCATGGCGGGAGATACGCAGTATTTT. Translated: CASMAGDTQYF.

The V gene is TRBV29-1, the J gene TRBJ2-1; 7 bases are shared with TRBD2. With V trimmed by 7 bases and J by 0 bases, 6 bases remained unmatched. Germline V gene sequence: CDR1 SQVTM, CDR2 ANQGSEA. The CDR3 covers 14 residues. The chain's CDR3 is CSGQAGPSYNEQFF. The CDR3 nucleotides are TGCAGCGGACAAGCGGGACCCTCCTACAATGAGCAGTTCTTC.

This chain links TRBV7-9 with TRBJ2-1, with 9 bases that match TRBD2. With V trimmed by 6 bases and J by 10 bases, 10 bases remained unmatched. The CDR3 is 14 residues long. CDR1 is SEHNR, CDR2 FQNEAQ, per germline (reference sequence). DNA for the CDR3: TGTGCCAGCAGTCCCCCCGGGACTAGCAGGGAGCAGTTCTTC. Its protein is CASSPPGTSREQFF.

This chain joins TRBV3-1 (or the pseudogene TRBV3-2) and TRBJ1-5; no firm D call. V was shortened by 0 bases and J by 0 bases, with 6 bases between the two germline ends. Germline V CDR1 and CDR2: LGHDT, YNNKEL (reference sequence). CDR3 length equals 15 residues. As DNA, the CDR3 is TGTGCCAGCAGCCAAGATCTAACTAGCAATCAGCCCCAGCATTTT. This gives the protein CASSQDLTSNQPQHF.

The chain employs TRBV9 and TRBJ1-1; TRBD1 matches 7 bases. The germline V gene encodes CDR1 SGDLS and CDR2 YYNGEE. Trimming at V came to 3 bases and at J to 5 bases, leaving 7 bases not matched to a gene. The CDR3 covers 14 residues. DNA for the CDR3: TGTGCCAGCAGCGGCCGGACAGGCCTAACTGAAGCTTTCTTT. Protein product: CASSGRTGLTEAFF.

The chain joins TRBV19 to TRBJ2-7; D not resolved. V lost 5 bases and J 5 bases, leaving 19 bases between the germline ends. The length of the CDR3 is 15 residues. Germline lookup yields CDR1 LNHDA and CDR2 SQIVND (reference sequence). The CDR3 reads CASSSQAAYHHEQYF. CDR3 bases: TGTGCCAGTAGTTCCCAGGCAGCTTATCACCACGAGCAGTACTTC.

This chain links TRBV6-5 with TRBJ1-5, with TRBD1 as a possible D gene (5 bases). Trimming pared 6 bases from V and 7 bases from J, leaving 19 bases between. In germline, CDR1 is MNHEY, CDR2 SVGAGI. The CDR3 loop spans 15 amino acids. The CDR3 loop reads CASSNSRVSRQPQHF. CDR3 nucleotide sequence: TGTGCCAGCAGCAACTCCAGGGTATCAAGGCAGCCCCAGCATTTT.

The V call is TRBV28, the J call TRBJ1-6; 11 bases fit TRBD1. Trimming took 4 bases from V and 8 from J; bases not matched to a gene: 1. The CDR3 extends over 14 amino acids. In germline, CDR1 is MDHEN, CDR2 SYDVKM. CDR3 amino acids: CASSSGQGDSPLHF. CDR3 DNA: TGTGCCAGCAGTTCGGGACAGGGGGATTCACCCCTCCACTTT.

CDR3 nucleotides: TGTGCCAGCGGCGAGGGTACCTACAATGAGCAGTTCTTC. Translation gives CASGEGTYNEQFF. This sequence joins TRBV6-5 and TRBJ2-1; the D gene is possibly TRBD2 (5 bases). Germline CDR1 is MNHEY and CDR2 is SVGAGI. CDR3 size: 13 residues. The V gene lost 8 bases and the J gene lost 2 bases, with 10 bases spanning the gap.

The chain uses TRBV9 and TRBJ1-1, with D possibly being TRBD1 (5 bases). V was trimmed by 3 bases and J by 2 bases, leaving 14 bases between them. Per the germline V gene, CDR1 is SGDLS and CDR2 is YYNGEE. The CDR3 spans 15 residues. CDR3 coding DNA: TGTGCCAGCAGCGGCGACAGACCAGCAAACACTGAAGCTTTCTTT. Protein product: CASSGDRPANTEAFF.

The CDR3 sequence: CASSPGLASTDTQYF. The CDR3, as DNA: TGTGCCAGCTCACCGGGACTAGCAAGTACAGATACGCAGTATTTT. The chain links TRBV18 to TRBJ2-3; 9 nucleotides agree with TRBD2. Germline V CDR1 and CDR2: KGHSH, LQKENI. The V and J ends lost 3 bases and 3 bases, in that order; junction bases with no gene match: 4. The CDR3 is made up of 15 amino acids.

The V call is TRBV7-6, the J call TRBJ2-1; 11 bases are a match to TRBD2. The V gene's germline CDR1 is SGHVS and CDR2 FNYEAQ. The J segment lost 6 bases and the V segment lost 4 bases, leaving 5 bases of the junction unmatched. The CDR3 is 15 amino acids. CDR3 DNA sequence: TGTGCCAGCAGCTCGCGACTAGCGGGGTTCAATGAGCAGTTCTTC. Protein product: CASSSRLAGFNEQFF.

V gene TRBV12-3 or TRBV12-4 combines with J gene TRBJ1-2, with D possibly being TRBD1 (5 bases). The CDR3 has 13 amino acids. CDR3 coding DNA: TGTGCTTTGGGCACAGGATCTTCCTATGGCTACACCTTC. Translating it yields CALGTGSSYGYTF.

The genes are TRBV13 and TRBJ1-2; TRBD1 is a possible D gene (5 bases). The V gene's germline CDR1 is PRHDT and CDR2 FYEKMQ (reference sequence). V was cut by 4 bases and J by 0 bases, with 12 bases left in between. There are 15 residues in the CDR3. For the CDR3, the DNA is TGTGCCAGCAGCTCCCCGGGGGGAGCTAACTATGGCTACACCTTC. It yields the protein CASSSPGGANYGYTF.

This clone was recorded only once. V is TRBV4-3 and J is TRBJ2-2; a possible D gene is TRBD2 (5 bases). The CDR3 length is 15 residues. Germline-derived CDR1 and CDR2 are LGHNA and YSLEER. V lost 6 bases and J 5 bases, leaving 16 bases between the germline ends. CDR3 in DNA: TGCGCCAGCAGACACAACATCGGGGAAACCGGGGAGCTGTTTTTT. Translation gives CASRHNIGETGELFF.

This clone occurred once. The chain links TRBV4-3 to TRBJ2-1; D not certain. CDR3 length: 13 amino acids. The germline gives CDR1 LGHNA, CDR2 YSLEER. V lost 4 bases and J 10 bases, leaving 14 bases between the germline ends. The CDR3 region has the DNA TGCGCCAGCAGCCCCAACCTGGGCAGGGAGCAGTTCTTC. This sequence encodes CASSPNLGREQFF.

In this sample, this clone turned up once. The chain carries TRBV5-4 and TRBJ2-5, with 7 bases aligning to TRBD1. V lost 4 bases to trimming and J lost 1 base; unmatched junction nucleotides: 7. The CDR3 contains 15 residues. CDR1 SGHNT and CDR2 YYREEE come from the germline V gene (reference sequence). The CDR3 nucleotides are TGTGCCAGCAGCGTGAGGACAGGCCTCCAAGAGACCCAGTACTTC. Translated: CASSVRTGLQETQYF.

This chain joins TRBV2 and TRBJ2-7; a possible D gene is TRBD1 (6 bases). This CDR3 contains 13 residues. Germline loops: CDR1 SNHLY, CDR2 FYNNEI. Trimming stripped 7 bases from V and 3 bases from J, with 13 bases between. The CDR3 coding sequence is TGTGCCAGCACCAGGGACATCTACTACGAGCAGTACTTC. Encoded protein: CASTRDIYYEQYF.

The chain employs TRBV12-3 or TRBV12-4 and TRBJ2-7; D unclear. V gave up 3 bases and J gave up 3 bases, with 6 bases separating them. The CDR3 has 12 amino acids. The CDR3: CASSFIVYEQYF. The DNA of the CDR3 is TGTGCCAGCAGTTTTATCGTCTACGAGCAGTACTTC.

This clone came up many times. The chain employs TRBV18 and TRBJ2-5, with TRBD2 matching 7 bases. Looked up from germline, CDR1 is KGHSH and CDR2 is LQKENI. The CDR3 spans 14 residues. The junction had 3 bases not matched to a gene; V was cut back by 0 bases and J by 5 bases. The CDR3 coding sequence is TGTGCCAGCTCACCACCGGCGGGAGACGAGACCCAGTACTTC. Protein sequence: CASSPPAGDETQYF.

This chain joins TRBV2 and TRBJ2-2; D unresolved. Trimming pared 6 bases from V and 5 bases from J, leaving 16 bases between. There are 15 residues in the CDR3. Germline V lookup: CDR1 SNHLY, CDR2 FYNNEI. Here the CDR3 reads CASSLDPTRTGELFF. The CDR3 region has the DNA TGTGCCAGCAGCCTAGACCCAACGCGAACCGGGGAGCTGTTTTTT.

For the CDR3, the DNA is TGTGCCAGCAGCTTTTATCAGGGGACAACTAATGAAAAACTGTTTTTT. Translation: CASSFYQGTTNEKLFF. This chain links TRBV7-6 with TRBJ1-4, with a weak D call TRBD1 (6 bases). CDR1 and CDR2 from the germline V gene are SGHVS and FNYEAQ. This CDR3 has 16 amino acids. Trimming pared 3 bases from V and 0 bases from J, leaving 11 bases between.

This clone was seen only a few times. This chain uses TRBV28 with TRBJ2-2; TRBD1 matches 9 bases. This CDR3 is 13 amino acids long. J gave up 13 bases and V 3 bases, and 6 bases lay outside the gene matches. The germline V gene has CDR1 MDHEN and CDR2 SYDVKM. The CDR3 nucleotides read TGTGCCAGCAGTTTCCTCGGGACAGGGCGGCTGTTTTTT. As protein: CASSFLGTGRLFF.

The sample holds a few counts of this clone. In nucleotides, the CDR3 is TGTGCCAGCAGTTGGGCCACACAGAGTGAAAAACTGTTTTTT. Translated, it gives CASSWATQSEKLFF. The V and J genes are TRBV28 and TRBJ1-4; no clear D gene. V dropped 4 bases and J dropped 7 bases, with 13 bases sitting between them. This CDR3 is 14 amino acids long. Germline V gene data show CDR1 as MDHEN and CDR2 as SYDVKM.

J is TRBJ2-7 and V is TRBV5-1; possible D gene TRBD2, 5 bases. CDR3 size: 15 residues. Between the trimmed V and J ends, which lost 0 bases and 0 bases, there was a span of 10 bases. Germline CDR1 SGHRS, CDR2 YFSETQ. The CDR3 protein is CASSLERASSYEQYF. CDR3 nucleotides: TGCGCCAGCAGCTTGGAGAGGGCGAGCTCCTACGAGCAGTACTTC.

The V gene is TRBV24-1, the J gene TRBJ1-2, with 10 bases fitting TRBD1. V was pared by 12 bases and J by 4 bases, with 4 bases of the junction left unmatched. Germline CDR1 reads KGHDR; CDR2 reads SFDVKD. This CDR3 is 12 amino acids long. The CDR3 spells CASTGGSYGYTF. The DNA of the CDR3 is TGTGCCTCGACAGGGGGCTCCTATGGCTACACCTTC.

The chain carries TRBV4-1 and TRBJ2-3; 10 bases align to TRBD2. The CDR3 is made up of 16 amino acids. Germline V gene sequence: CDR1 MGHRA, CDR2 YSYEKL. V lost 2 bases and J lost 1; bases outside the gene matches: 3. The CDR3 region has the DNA TGCGCCAGCAGCCAACCAGGGACTAGCGGCACAGATACGCAGTATTTT. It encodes CASSQPGTSGTDTQYF.

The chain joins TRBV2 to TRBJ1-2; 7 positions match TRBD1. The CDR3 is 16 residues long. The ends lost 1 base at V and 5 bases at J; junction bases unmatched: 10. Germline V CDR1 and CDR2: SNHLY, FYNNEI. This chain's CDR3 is CASSEGGAGGGYGYTF. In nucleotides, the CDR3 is TGTGCCAGCAGTGAAGGTGGGGCAGGGGGAGGATATGGCTACACCTTC.

Written as DNA, the CDR3 is TGTGCCAGCAGTGAACAGGCGTCAAGGCGATTTTTT. Translation gives CASSEQASRRFF. This rearrangement joins TRBV6-1 to TRBJ2-2; D uncertain. Looked up from germline, CDR1 is MNHNS and CDR2 is SASEGT. The CDR3 length is 12 residues. The V gene lost 2 bases and the J gene lost 17 bases, with 15 bases spanning the gap.

The CDR3 protein is CASTAGLPSGGELFF. The CDR3 coding sequence is TGTGCCAGCACCGCTGGACTTCCATCTGGCGGGGAGCTGTTTTTT. The gene calls are TRBV2 and TRBJ2-2; weak D call: TRBD2 (5 bases). Germline V gene lookup returns CDR1 SNHLY and CDR2 FYNNEI. V dropped 7 bases and J dropped 7 bases, with 19 bases sitting between them. This CDR3 has 15 residues.

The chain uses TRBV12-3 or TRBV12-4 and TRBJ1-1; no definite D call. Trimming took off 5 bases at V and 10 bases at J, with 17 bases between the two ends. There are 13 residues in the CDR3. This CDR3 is CASSHGEYKGAFF. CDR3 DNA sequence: TGTGCCAGCAGTCACGGGGAATACAAGGGAGCTTTCTTT.